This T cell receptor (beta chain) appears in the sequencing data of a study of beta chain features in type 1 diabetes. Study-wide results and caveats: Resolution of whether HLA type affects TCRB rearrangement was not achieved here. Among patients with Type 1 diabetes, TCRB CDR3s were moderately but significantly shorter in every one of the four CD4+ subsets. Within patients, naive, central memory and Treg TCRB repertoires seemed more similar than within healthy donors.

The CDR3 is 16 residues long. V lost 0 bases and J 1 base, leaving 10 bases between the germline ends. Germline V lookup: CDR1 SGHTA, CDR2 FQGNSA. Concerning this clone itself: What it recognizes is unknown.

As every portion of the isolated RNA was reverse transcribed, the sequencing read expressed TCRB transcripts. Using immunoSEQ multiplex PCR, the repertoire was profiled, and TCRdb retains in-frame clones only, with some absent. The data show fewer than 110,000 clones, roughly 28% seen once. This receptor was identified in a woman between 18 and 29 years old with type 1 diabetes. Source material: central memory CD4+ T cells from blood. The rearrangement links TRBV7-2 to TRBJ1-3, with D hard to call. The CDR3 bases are TGTGCCAGCAGCTTAGCCCACGGAGATTCTGGAAACACCATATATTTT. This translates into CASSLAHGDSGNTIYF.